This T cell receptor beta chain was recorded in a study of blood T cell repertoires in COVID-19. Looking at the study overall: The samples span acute and convalescent COVID-19 from the United States, Italy and Spain.

Original methodology: Nucleated cell counts were estimated from reference gene primer amplification. Produced via immunoSEQ multiplex PCR; TCRdb's table is partial and in-frame only. D and trimming come from the DNA, and the V and J calls and clone size come from that table. Here the sample spans more than 100,000 clones, roughly 80% being singletons. V lost 7 bases, J lost 4 bases, and 11 bases lay in between. The germline V gene encodes CDR1 SGDLS and CDR2 YYNGEE. This CDR3 has 12 residues. Grouping used clinical history reported by participants in a survey and questionnaire. This chain joins TRBV9 and TRBJ1-2; D may be TRBD1 (6 bases). The TCR originated in a middle-aged man with acute COVID-19. The sequencing input was PBMCs or T cells enriched from blood (not recorded which). Written as DNA, the CDR3 is TGTGCCAGCTACCTACAGGGCTATGGCTACACCTTC. The encoded protein is CASYLQGYGYTF.